The sequence of this T cell receptor (beta chain) was determined in a study of blood T cell repertoires in COVID-19 (dated by TCRdb to 2018 to 2021). The study in broad terms: Collaborator samples came from the United States, Italy and Spain and covered acute and convalescent phases of COVID-19. Samples were obtained from the ongoing ImmuneRACE study (first 160 participants) and from 1,254 subjects provided by 6 global collaborators. Deeply sampled blood TCRbeta repertoires from subjects exposed to, actively infected with, or recovered from COVID-19 were included in the dataset. A de-identified subject ID, COVID-19 status, age in years and sex were almost always included in the sample metadata. The repertoires were released in a freely available public database meant as a resource for research on the immune response to SARS-CoV-2. The prospective study material was composed of cDNA or gDNA derived from T cells, B-cell-depleted T cells, or PBMCs. Where HLA class I and class II types were available, the types were taken from metadata supplied by the sample provider, not from assay-based typing. What the study reported, not specific to this receptor: The amount of clinical and demographic metadata varied by source and participant and was provided uncurated.

One collaborating source in Seattle enrolled patients during active infection and followed them longitudinally through the course of disease. Whole blood was collected in K2EDTA tubes by collaborating institutions according to the institutions' own protocols. For TCRbeta analysis, collaborator samples were shipped as frozen whole blood, as isolated PBMCs, or as DNA extracted from either sample type. About this clone: Its antigen is not yet known. The record has no base qualities; no much larger clone is one base away.

The immunoSEQ Assay, a bias-controlled multiplex PCR, was used to amplify TCRbeta CDR3 regions from genomic DNA. From the authors' description of their analysis: The number of nucleated cells in each sample was estimated by amplification of reference gene primers within the assay. To quantify the absolute abundance of each unique TCRbeta CDR3 rearrangement, sequence reads were collapsed and filtered. Productive Simpson clonality was computed per sample as the square root of Simpson's diversity index over productive rearrangements. Here the immuneACCESS table is served through TCRdb, limited to in-frame sequences with V and J called. Missing clones are a known gap in these copies; in checked studies unresolved V genes cover under half, and the rest lacks a known reason. That table gives V, J and clone size, and the DNA gave D and trimming. The sample table lists a few hundred thousand clones, about nine tenths of them with a count of one. In total, the top ten clones hold approximately 10% of the sample.

Sequencing was performed on peripheral blood. The source of this sequence is a woman in her 30s with COVID-19, enrolled during active disease.

The sequenced DNA: TGTGCCAGTAGTCATGGCTATGAGCAGTTCTTC. The encoded protein is CASSHGYEQFF. The chain joins TRBV19 to TRBJ2-1; there is no confident call for the D gene. V is clipped by 5 bases and J by 8 bases, and the sequence between their germline boundaries is 7 bases long. Reading the germline V gene (reference sequence) gives CDR1 LNHDA and CDR2 SQIVND. CDR3 length: 11 amino acids, cysteine to phenylalanine. The read is trimmed to its CDR3 DNA, 33 bases read in frame from base 1.